These 32 T cell receptor beta chains share one sample of origin, sequenced in a study of T cells after yellow fever vaccination. Each CDR3 protein is one row after TCRdb ran MiXCR on the 5' RACE reads. The data contain 80,000 to 100,000 distinct CDR3 sequences, 7.5% to 10% of them seen just once; the ten biggest clones take up around 16%. This material consisted of CD8+ T cells not binding an NS4B(214-222) dextramer, sorted from PBMCs, taken about 2 weeks after the first yellow fever vaccination. The source of these receptors is a man aged 18-30 years who received the YFV17D yellow fever vaccine.

This clonotype turned up a few times. V gene TRBV30 combines with J gene TRBJ2-7; D is unclear. The CDR3 spans 13 residues. The V and J ends lost 0 bases and 2 bases respectively, with 8 bases between them. In germline, CDR1 is GTSNPN, CDR2 SVGIG (reference sequence). The CDR3 is CAWSVELAYEQYF. The CDR3 coding sequence is TGTGCCTGGAGTGTGGAGCTAGCCTACGAGCAGTACTTC.

This clonotype was picked up a small number of times. The chain recombines TRBV12-3 or TRBV12-4 with TRBJ2-2, with TRBD1 identical over 7 bases. V trimming: 7 bases; J trimming: 2 bases; junction bases outside the gene matches: 10. This CDR3 has 16 residues. Written as DNA, the CDR3 is TGTGCCAGCACCCTTCCCGGGACAGTAAACACCGGGGAGCTGTTTTTT. Protein sequence: CASTLPGTVNTGELFF.

This sequence joins TRBV5-1 and TRBJ2-7; 8 positions agree with TRBD1. V dropped 3 bases and J dropped 6; count of bases not matched to a gene: 11. This CDR3 spans 15 amino acids. CDR1 and CDR2 from the germline V gene are SGHRS and YFSETQ. The CDR3 DNA is TGCGCCAGCAGCTGGCCCGGGACAGGAGGTCTCGAGCAGTACTTC. Its translation: CASSWPGTGGLEQYF.

This clonotype has a handful of counts. The gene calls are TRBV27 and TRBJ1-5; a possible D gene is TRBD1 (6 bases). CDR3 length: 15 amino acids. V shed 3 bases and J shed 1 base, with 10 bases lying between them. Germline values: CDR1 MNHEY, CDR2 SMNVEV (reference sequence). The CDR3 region is CASSFLGGSNQPQHF. The CDR3 DNA follows: TGTGCCAGCAGTTTTTTGGGGGGCAGCAATCAGCCCCAGCATTTT.

V gene TRBV27 combines with J gene TRBJ1-4; 10 bases match TRBD1. The V segment lost 4 bases and the J segment 0 bases; nucleotides outside the gene matches: 2. The CDR3 runs 16 residues. Germline V lookup: CDR1 MNHEY, CDR2 SMNVEV (reference sequence). CDR3 amino acids: CASSWGQGSTNEKLFF. CDR3 in DNA: TGTGCCAGCAGTTGGGGACAGGGGTCAACTAATGAAAAACTGTTTTTT.

V usage is TRBV4-1 and J usage is TRBJ2-1; D could derive from TRBD1 or TRBD2 (5 bases each). The ends were cut back, 0 bases at V and 7 bases at J, with 13 bases in the middle. Looked up from germline, CDR1 is MGHRA and CDR2 is YSYEKL. The CDR3 spans 15 residues. CDR3 sequence reads: CASSQDVRAGNEQFF. DNA of the CDR3: TGCGCCAGCAGCCAAGATGTCAGGGCGGGTAATGAGCAGTTCTTC.

The genes are TRBV4-3 and TRBJ1-5; D unclear. Trimming pared 0 bases from V and 1 base from J, leaving 7 bases between. This CDR3 comprises 15 residues. Per the germline V gene, CDR1 is LGHNA and CDR2 is YSLEER. The CDR3 loop is CASSQENQSNQPQHF. The CDR3 bases are TGCGCCAGCAGCCAAGAGAACCAGAGCAATCAGCCCCAGCATTTT.

Comment on this clonotype: A read error may be the cause here, since a much bigger clone is one base away. The chain combines TRBV27 with TRBJ2-2, with 14 bases fitting TRBD2. The CDR3 contains 15 residues. Germline assignment: CDR1 MNHEY and CDR2 SMNVEV (reference sequence). This CDR3 reads CANSTGLAGAGELFF. The DNA of the CDR3 is TGTGCCAACAGTACGGGACTAGCGGGGGCCGGGGAGCTGTTTTTT.

Ten or more counts support this clonotype. The V gene is TRBV10-3, the J gene TRBJ2-2; no clear D gene. V lost 10 bases and J 8 bases, leaving 14 bases between the germline ends. From germline, CDR1 is ENHRY and CDR2 SYGVKD. The length of the CDR3 is 12 residues. Written as DNA, the CDR3 is TGTGCCAGTTACGGGCCGTCGGGGGAGCTGTTTTTT. Amino acid sequence: CASYGPSGELFF.

The chain employs TRBV4-3 and TRBJ2-3; D is perhaps TRBD1 (6 bases). Germline CDR1 reads LGHNA; CDR2 reads YSLEER. The CDR3 length is 15 residues. With 3 bases removed from V and 6 bases from J, the gap between germline ends came to 16 bases. CDR3 sequence (DNA): TGCGCCAGCAGCCAGATGAACAGGGTCTCGGATACGCAGTATTTT. This codes for CASSQMNRVSDTQYF.

This chain joins TRBV15 and TRBJ1-1, with D perhaps TRBD1 (5 bases). The V end was cut by 6 bases, the J end by 12 bases, with 20 bases between. This CDR3 region has 13 residues. Germline V lookup: CDR1 LNHNV, CDR2 YYDKDF (reference sequence). CDR3 DNA sequence: TGTGCCACCAGTCGTGAGACAGCGGGAAGACCTTTCTTT. The encoded protein is CATSRETAGRPFF.

Ten or more counts support this clonotype. V gene TRBV4-2 combines with J gene TRBJ2-5; D may be TRBD1 (6 bases). The germline V and J ends were trimmed by 5 bases and 2 bases, with 18 bases remaining between them. The CDR3 runs to 16 residues. The V gene's germline CDR1 is LGHNA and CDR2 YNFKEQ. The chain's CDR3 is CASSSESTGWQETQYF. In nucleotides, the CDR3 is TGTGCCAGCAGCTCAGAGTCCACAGGGTGGCAAGAGACCCAGTACTTC.

This clonotype has just a few counts. The rearrangement joins TRBV5-1 to TRBJ2-7; the match to TRBD1 covers 7 bases. The ends lost 4 bases at V and 0 bases at J; junction bases unmatched: 10. Per germline, CDR1 SGHRS and CDR2 YFSETQ. The CDR3 is made up of 16 amino acids. The CDR3 sequence is CASSPHLGQDSYEQYF. CDR3 in DNA: TGCGCCAGCAGCCCTCACCTAGGACAGGACTCCTACGAGCAGTACTTC. The whole variable domain, remainder taken from reference TRBV5-1 and TRBJ2-7, is KAGVTQTPRYLIKTRGQQVTLSCSPISGHRSVSWYQQTPGQGLQFLFEYFSETQRNKGNFPGRFSGRQFSNSRSEMNVSTLELGDSALYLCASSPHLGQDSYEQYFGPGTRLTVT.

This clonotype was detected ten times or more. V is TRBV5-1 and J is TRBJ2-3; D possibly corresponds to TRBD2 (5 bases). The CDR3 loop spans 17 amino acids. Looked up from germline, CDR1 is SGHRS and CDR2 is YFSETQ. V gave up 1 base and J gave up 0 bases, with 15 bases separating them. The DNA of the CDR3 is TGCGCCAGCAGCTTGTCCTTCACGGGGTTCAGCACAGATACGCAGTATTTT. Residues: CASSLSFTGFSTDTQYF.

This clonotype appeared a few times. The V call is TRBV6-2 or TRBV6-3, the J call TRBJ1-6; D is ambiguous. The CDR3 is made up of 14 amino acids. Between the trimmed V and J ends, which lost 5 bases and 3 bases, there was a span of 8 bases. CDR1 MNHEY and CDR2 SVGEGT come from the germline V gene. The CDR3 sequence: CASSPSGYNSPLHF. The CDR3 nucleotides are TGTGCCAGCAGTCCGTCGGGCTATAATTCACCCCTCCACTTT.

The chain employs TRBV30 and TRBJ2-2; D possibly corresponds to TRBD1 (6 bases). The CDR3 sequence is 13 residues long. The V end was cut by 8 bases, the J end by 1 base, with 11 bases between. Germline V gene lookup returns CDR1 GTSNPN and CDR2 SVGIG (reference sequence). CDR3 DNA: TGTGCCGGACGGGACATGAACACCGGGGAGCTGTTTTTT. Its protein is CAGRDMNTGELFF.

This clonotype came up a few times. The chain recombines TRBV27 with TRBJ2-7, with D possibly TRBD1 on 6 matching bases. V lost 5 bases, J lost 0 bases, and 14 bases lay in between. CDR3 size: 15 residues. Germline CDR1 reads MNHEY; CDR2 reads SMNVEV (reference sequence). This chain's CDR3 is CASSKKGHSSYEQYF. The CDR3 nucleotides are TGTGCCAGCAGTAAGAAGGGACATTCCTCCTACGAGCAGTACTTC.

The chain recombines TRBV5-1 with TRBJ1-1; D perhaps matches TRBD1 (5 bases). The CDR3 has 14 residues. Germline CDR1 SGHRS, CDR2 YFSETQ. Trimming cost V 7 bases and J 2 bases, with 15 bases left between them. The CDR3 here is CASSARGRNTEAFF. DNA of the CDR3: TGCGCCAGCTCGGCAAGGGGCAGAAACACTGAAGCTTTCTTT.

Only a few counts were recorded for this clonotype. This rearrangement joins TRBV6-2 or TRBV6-3 to TRBJ2-1; 8 nucleotides line up with TRBD2. Germline V gene lookup returns CDR1 MNHEY and CDR2 SVGEGT. V was pared by 4 bases and J by 7 bases, with 12 bases of the junction left unmatched. CDR3 length equals 16 residues. The CDR3 protein is CASSSARGLEGNEQFF. The CDR3 nucleotides are TGTGCCAGCAGTTCCGCCCGGGGACTAGAAGGGAATGAGCAGTTCTTC.

The chain carries TRBV4-1 and TRBJ2-3; 10 bases are a match to TRBD2. Germline V gene sequence: CDR1 MGHRA, CDR2 YSYEKL. After removal of 0 bases from V and 2 bases from J, the junction contained 8 bases not matched to a gene. CDR3 length: 18 residues. The CDR3 is CASSQDPGLAVLTDTQYF. The CDR3 DNA is TGCGCCAGCAGCCAAGATCCAGGACTAGCGGTCCTCACAGATACGCAGTATTTT.

By proportion, this clonotype is medium-sized. The genes are TRBV12-3 or TRBV12-4 and TRBJ2-5; 8 bases agree with TRBD1. The ends lost 3 bases at V and 4 bases at J; junction bases unmatched: 7. The CDR3 covers 15 residues. CDR3 bases: TGTGCCAGCAGTTTGGGTCAGGGGGCAATAGAGACCCAGTACTTC. The encoded protein is CASSLGQGAIETQYF.

This clonotype was recorded many times. The J gene is TRBJ2-2, the V gene TRBV9; D not certain. This CDR3 has 13 residues. Deletions cut 0 bases from V and 1 base from J, with 1 base between. Germline V gene sequence: CDR1 SGDLS, CDR2 YYNGEE. The CDR3, as DNA: TGTGCCAGCAGCGTAGGGAACACCGGGGAGCTGTTTTTT. Protein product: CASSVGNTGELFF.

The table lists this clonotype with a few counts. The junction and the germline gene differ at one end; a read error may be behind it. The chain has TRBV29-1 and TRBJ2-5, with 7 bases that match TRBD1. There are 17 residues in the CDR3. Germline CDR1 and CDR2: SQVTM and ANQGSEA. The CDR3 protein is CSVEGGWGSRGQETQYF. Here the CDR3 DNA reads TGCAGCGTAGAAGGTGGTTGGGGAAGCAGGGGGCAAGAGACCCAGTACTTC.

V gene TRBV27 combines with J gene TRBJ2-1; D is undetermined. Germline CDR1 and CDR2: MNHEY and SMNVEV (reference sequence). The CDR3 runs 14 residues. The V and J ends lost 4 bases and 3 bases respectively, with 10 bases between them. CDR3 sequence: CASSSALDYNEQFF. Here the CDR3 DNA reads TGTGCCAGCAGTTCCGCCCTAGACTACAATGAGCAGTTCTTC.

The table lists this clonotype with a few counts. The V and J genes are TRBV7-6 and TRBJ2-7; no definite D call. Germline CDR1 SGHVS, CDR2 FNYEAQ. CDR3 length equals 14 residues. Deletions cut 5 bases from V and 5 bases from J, with 16 bases between. CDR3 region: CASSPALESHEQYF. The CDR3 nucleotides read TGTGCCAGCAGCCCCGCGTTGGAAAGCCACGAGCAGTACTTC.

Of note for this clonotype: A much larger clone is a single base away; this may be a read error. This chain connects TRBV7-2 to TRBJ1-5; 7 bases map to TRBD1. The CDR3 consists of 16 residues. J was trimmed by 7 bases and V by 3 bases; bases with no gene match: 12. From germline, CDR1 is SGHTA and CDR2 FQGNSA. The CDR3 protein is CASSFTGTATKQPQHF. CDR3 nucleotides: TGTGCCAGCAGCTTCACCGGGACAGCAACCAAGCAGCCCCAGCATTTT.

About this clonotype itself: The junction shows a germline mismatch at one end, possibly a read error. This chain links TRBV29-1 with TRBJ2-3, with no clear D. Germline V lookup: CDR1 SQVTM, CDR2 ANQGSEA. The CDR3 loop spans 13 amino acids. In DNA form, the CDR3 reads TGCAGCGTGGCGCTAGAAAGCATAGATACGCAGTATTTT. Protein product: CSVALESIDTQYF.

In this sample, this clonotype turned up many times. V and J are TRBV12-3 or TRBV12-4 and TRBJ2-5, with D perhaps TRBD1 or TRBD2 (5 bases each). The CDR3 extends over 14 amino acids. V lost 6 bases and J 1 base, leaving 12 bases between the germline ends. CDR3 nucleotide sequence: TGTGCCAGCAGGGGCCGGGGCCTCCAAGAGACCCAGTACTTC. Amino acid sequence: CASRGRGLQETQYF.

The chain couples TRBV20-1 to TRBJ2-7; D remains unclear. CDR1 is DFQATT and CDR2 is SNEGSKA in the germline V gene (reference sequence). Between the trimmed V and J ends, which lost 0 bases and 3 bases, there was a span of 6 bases. The CDR3 loop spans 12 amino acids. CDR3 DNA: TGCAGTGCTAGAGAGGACGGCTACGAGCAGTACTTC. Protein: CSAREDGYEQYF.

V gene TRBV5-8 combines with J gene TRBJ1-6, with D possibly matching TRBD1 (5 bases). CDR3 length equals 15 residues. Per the germline V gene, CDR1 is SGHTS and CDR2 is YDEGEE. V was shortened by 4 bases and J by 10 bases, with 18 bases between the two germline ends. The CDR3 DNA follows: TGTGCCAGCAGCCCACGGCCAGGGCTCGGCTCACCCCTCCACTTT. It encodes CASSPRPGLGSPLHF. The full variable domain, its missing parts supplied by reference TRBV5-8 and TRBJ1-6, is EAGVTQSPTHLIKTRGQQATLRCSPISGHTSVYWYQQALGLGLQFLLWYDEGEERNRGNFPPRFSGRQFPNYSSELNVNALELEDSALYLCASSPRPGLGSPLHFGNGTRLTVT.

This clonotype was detected only a few times. The V call is TRBV25-1, the J call TRBJ2-7, with TRBD1 matching 10 bases. This CDR3 contains 12 residues. Germline CDR1 MGHDK, CDR2 SYGVNS. V lost 6 bases to trimming and J lost 6 bases; unmatched junction nucleotides: 2. The CDR3 loop reads CASRTGGGEQYF. The CDR3, as DNA: TGTGCCAGCAGGACAGGGGGCGGCGAGCAGTACTTC.

This clonotype was picked up many times. J is TRBJ1-1 and V is TRBV12-3 or TRBV12-4; D is ambiguous. The CDR3 covers 15 residues. Trimming took off 7 bases at V and 0 bases at J, with 15 bases between the two ends. CDR3 sequence reads: CASTRVEEMNTEAFF. In nucleotides, the CDR3 is TGTGCCAGCACGCGGGTCGAGGAAATGAACACTGAAGCTTTCTTT.